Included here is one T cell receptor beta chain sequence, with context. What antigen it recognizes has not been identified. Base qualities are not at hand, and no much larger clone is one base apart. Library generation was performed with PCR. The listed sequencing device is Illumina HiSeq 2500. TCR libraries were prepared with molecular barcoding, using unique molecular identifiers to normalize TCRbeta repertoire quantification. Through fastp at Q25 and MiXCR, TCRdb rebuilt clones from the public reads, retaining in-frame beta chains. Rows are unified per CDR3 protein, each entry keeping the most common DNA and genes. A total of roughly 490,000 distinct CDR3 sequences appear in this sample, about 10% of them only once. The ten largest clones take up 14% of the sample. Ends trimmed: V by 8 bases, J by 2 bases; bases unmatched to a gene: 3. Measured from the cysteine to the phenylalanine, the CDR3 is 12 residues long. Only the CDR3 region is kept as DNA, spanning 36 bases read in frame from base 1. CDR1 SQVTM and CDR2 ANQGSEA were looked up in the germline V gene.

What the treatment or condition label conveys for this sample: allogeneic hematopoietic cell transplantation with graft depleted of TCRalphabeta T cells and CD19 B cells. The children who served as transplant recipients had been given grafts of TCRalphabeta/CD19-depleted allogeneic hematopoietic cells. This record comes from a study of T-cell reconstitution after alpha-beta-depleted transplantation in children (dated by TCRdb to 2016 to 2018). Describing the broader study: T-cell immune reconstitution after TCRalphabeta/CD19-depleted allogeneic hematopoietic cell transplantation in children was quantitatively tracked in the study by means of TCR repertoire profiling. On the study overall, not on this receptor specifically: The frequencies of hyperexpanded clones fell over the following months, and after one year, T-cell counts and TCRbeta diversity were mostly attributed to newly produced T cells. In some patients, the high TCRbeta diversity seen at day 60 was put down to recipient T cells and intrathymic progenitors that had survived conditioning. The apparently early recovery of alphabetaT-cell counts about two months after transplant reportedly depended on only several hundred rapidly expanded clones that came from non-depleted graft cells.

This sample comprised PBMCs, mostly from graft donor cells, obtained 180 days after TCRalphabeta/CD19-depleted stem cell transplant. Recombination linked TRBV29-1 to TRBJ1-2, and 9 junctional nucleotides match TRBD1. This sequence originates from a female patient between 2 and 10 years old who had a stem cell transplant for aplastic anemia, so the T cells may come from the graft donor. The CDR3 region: CSTGQGNYGYTF. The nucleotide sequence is TGCAGCACGGGACAGGGCAACTATGGCTACACCTTC. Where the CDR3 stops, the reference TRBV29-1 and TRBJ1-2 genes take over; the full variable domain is SAVISQKPSRDICQRGTSLTIQCQVDSQVTMMFWYRQQPGQSLTLIATANQGSEATYESGFVIDKFPISRPNLTFSTLTVSNMSPEDSSIYLCSTGQGNYGYTFGSGTRLTVV.